This passage covers 8 T cell receptor beta chains from one sample sequenced in a study of regulatory T cells in long-lasting Graves disease (dated by TCRdb to the early 2020s). Libraries were built with multiplex PCR. The sequencing machine was an Illumina HiSeq 4000. TCR beta libraries were built with iRepertoire HTBI primers and Arm-PCR amplification of CDR3 regions. TCRdb reprocessed the public reads (quality trimming at Q25 with fastp, clone calling with MiXCR) and kept in-frame beta chains. One record per CDR3 amino acid sequence lists the most common genes and DNA. This sample holds 600,000 to 650,000 distinct CDR3 sequences; 16% were observed only once. 18% of the sample is taken by the ten largest. The intended sense of this specimen's time point label: newly diagnosed GD, antithyroid drugs for less than 3 months. RNA was extracted from PBMCs in TRIzol for both TCR sequencing and RNA sequencing.

These data are also associated with another study on T cells in Graves' hyperthyroidism and ophthalmopathy.

The sequencing here drew on peripheral blood mononuclear cells (PBMCs), taken at new diagnosis, from a patient treated with antithyroid drugs. These receptors were obtained from a woman aged 25 to 45 with Graves disease. Donor details come from another sample of the same person, matched by shared clones.

This clonotype was counted between two and nine times. The rearrangement joins TRBV15 to TRBJ2-1; D may be TRBD1 or TRBD2 (5 bases each). Trimming pared 4 bases from V and 13 bases from J, leaving 14 bases between. Germline V gene lookup returns CDR1 LNHNV and CDR2 YYDKDF (reference sequence). This CDR3 has 12 amino acids. CDR3 loop: CATSTVLRGQFF. As DNA, the CDR3 is TGTGCCACCAGCACAGTCTTGAGGGGTCAGTTCTTC.

The chain has TRBV6-2 or TRBV6-3 and TRBJ1-4; no clear D gene. The V end lost 5 bases, the J end lost 3 bases, and 13 bases lay between the germline ends. The CDR3 is 15 amino acids. The V gene's germline CDR1 is MNHEY and CDR2 SVGEGT. The CDR3 spells CASSEKGVSNEKLFF. CDR3 coding DNA: TGTGCCAGCAGTGAAAAGGGAGTTTCTAATGAAAAACTGTTTTTT.

This clonotype was counted ten times or more. V gene TRBV12-3 or TRBV12-4 combines with J gene TRBJ2-7; 10 nucleotides line up with TRBD1. After removal of 6 bases from V and 2 bases from J, the junction contained 7 bases not matched to a gene. The CDR3 extends over 15 amino acids. DNA for the CDR3: TGTGCCAGCAGAGCCGGGACAGGGGTGACCTACGAGCAGTACTTC. Its protein is CASRAGTGVTYEQYF.

This clonotype occurred many times. V gene TRBV12-3 or TRBV12-4 combines with J gene TRBJ1-6; 8 bases align to TRBD1. J gave up 7 bases and V 7 bases, and 6 bases lay outside the gene matches. This CDR3 region has 14 residues. The CDR3: CASTRDRLNSPLHF. CDR3 DNA: TGTGCCAGCACCCGGGACAGGCTAAATTCACCCCTCCACTTT.

The chain couples TRBV3-1 to TRBJ1-4; D remains ambiguous. Per germline, CDR1 LGHDT and CDR2 YNNKEL (reference sequence). This CDR3 has 13 residues. Deletions cut 4 bases from V and 8 bases from J, with 11 bases between. CDR3 nucleotides: TGTGCCAGCAGCCGACCGATGACAGAAAAACTGTTTTTT. This sequence encodes CASSRPMTEKLFF. The full variable domain, with the rest looked up from reference TRBV3-1 and TRBJ1-4, is DTAVSQTPKYLVTQMGNDKSIKCEQNLGHDTMYWYKQDSKKFLKIMFSYNNKELIINETVPNRFSPKSPDKAHLNLHINSLELGDSAVYFCASSRPMTEKLFFGSGTQLSVL.

The chain joins TRBV20-1 to TRBJ2-1; 7 bases are a match to TRBD2. The CDR3 loop spans 15 amino acids. J was trimmed by 0 bases and V by 6 bases; bases with no gene match: 8. Germline CDR1 and CDR2: DFQATT and SNEGSKA (reference sequence). CDR3 region: CSAPQTSISYNEQFF. The CDR3 bases are TGCAGTGCCCCTCAGACTAGCATCTCCTACAATGAGCAGTTCTTC.

This clonotype has a count of ten or more. The rearrangement uses TRBV29-1 and TRBJ2-5; D is possibly TRBD2 (6 bases). The V end lost 7 bases, the J end lost 4 bases, and 16 bases lay between the germline ends. From germline, CDR1 is SQVTM and CDR2 ANQGSEA. The CDR3 is made up of 13 amino acids. Here the CDR3 DNA reads TGCAGCGCTGAGGGAGCGGGCAGAGAGACCCAGTACTTC. Translation gives CSAEGAGRETQYF. Looking up the rest from reference TRBV29-1 and TRBJ2-5 gives the full variable domain: SAVISQKPSRDICQRGTSLTIQCQVDSQVTMMFWYRQQPGQSLTLIATANQGSEATYESGFVIDKFPISRPNLTFSTLTVSNMSPEDSSIYLCSAEGAGRETQYFGPGTRLLVL.

This chain connects TRBV15 to TRBJ2-1, with D tentatively TRBD2 (6 bases). Germline CDR1 reads LNHNV; CDR2 reads YYDKDF (reference sequence). The CDR3 sequence is 13 residues long. The germline V and J ends were trimmed by 6 bases and 6 bases, with 12 bases remaining between them. CDR3: CATRSSGGNEQFF. For the CDR3, the DNA is TGTGCCACCAGGAGTAGCGGCGGCAATGAGCAGTTCTTC.